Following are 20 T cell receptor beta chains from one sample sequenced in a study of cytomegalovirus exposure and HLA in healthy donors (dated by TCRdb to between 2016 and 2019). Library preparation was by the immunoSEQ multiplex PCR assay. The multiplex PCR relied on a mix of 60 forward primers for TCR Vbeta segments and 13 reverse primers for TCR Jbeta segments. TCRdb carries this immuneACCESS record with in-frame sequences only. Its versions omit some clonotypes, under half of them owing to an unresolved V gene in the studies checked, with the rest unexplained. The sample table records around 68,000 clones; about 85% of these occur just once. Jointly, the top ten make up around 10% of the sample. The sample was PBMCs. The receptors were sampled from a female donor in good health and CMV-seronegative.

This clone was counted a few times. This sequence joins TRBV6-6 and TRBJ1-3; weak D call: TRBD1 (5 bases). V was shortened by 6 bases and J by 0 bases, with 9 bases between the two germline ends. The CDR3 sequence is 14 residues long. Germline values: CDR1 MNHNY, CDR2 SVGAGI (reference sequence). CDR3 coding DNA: TGTGCCAGCAGAGGACAACTCTCTGGAAACACCATATATTTT. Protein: CASRGQLSGNTIYF.

The CDR3 DNA reads as TGTGCCAGCAGTTTTTCGGGGGGCGGCAATCAGCCCCAGCATTTT. It encodes CASSFSGGGNQPQHF. The rearrangement uses TRBV27 and TRBJ1-5; the D gene is possibly TRBD1 (6 bases). The ends were cut back, 3 bases at V and 2 bases at J, with 11 bases in the middle. Germline V gives CDR1 MNHEY, CDR2 SMNVEV (reference sequence). The CDR3 loop spans 15 amino acids.

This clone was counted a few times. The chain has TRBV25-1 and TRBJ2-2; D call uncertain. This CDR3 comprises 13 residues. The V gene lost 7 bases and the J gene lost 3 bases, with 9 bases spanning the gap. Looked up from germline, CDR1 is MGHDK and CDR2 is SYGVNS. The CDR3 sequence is CASTDPYTGELFF. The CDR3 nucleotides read TGTGCCAGCACTGACCCCTACACCGGGGAGCTGTTTTTT.

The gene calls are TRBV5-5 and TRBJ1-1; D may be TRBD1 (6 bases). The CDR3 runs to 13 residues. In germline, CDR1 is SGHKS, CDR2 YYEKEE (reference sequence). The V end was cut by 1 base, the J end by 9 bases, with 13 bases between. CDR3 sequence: CASSLTSQGQAFF. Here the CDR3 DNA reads TGTGCCAGCAGCTTGACCTCACAGGGACAAGCTTTCTTT.

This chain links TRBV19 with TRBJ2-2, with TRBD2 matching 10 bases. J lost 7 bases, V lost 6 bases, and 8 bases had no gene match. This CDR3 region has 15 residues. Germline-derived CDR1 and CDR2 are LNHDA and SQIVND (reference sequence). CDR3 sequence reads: CASRKERTSGGELFF. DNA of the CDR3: TGTGCCAGTAGGAAAGAAAGGACTAGCGGCGGGGAGCTGTTTTTT.

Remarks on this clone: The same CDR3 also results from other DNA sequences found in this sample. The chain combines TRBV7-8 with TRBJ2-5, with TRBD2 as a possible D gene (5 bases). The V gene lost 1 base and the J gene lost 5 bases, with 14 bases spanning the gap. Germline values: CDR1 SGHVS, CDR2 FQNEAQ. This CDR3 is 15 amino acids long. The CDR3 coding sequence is TGTGCCAGCAGCTTAGAACGGGGTGGGCGGGAGACCCAGTACTTC. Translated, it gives CASSLERGGRETQYF.

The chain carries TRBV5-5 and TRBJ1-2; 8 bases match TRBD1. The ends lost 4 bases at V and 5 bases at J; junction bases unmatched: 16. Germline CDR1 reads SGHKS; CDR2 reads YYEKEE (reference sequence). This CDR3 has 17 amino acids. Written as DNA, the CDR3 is TGTGCCAGCAGCGGAGACAGGGGCGACTTCGTATGGTATGGCTACACCTTC. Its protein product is CASSGDRGDFVWYGYTF. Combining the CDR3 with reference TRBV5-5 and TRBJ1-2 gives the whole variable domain DAGVTQSPTHLIKTRGQQVTLRCSPISGHKSVSWYQQVLGQGPQFIFQYYEKEERGRGNFPDRFSARQFPNYSSELNVNALLLGDSALYLCASSGDRGDFVWYGYTFGSGTRLTVV.

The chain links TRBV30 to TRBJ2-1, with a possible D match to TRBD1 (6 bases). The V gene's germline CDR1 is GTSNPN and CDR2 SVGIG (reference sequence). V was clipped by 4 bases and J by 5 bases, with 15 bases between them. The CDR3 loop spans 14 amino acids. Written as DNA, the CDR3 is TGTGCCTGGACAGGGGTAGCGAACGACAATGAGCAGTTCTTC. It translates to CAWTGVANDNEQFF.

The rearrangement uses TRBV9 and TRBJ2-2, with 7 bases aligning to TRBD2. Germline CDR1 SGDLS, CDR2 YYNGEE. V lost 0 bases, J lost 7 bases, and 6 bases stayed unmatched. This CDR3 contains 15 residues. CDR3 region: CASSVGAGVGGELFF. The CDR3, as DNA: TGTGCCAGCAGCGTAGGGGCGGGAGTCGGCGGGGAGCTGTTTTTT.

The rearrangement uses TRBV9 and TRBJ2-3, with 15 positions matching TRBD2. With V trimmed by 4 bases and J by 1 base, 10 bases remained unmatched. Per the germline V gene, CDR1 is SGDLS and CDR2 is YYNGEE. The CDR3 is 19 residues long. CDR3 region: CASSRTSGGAVRGTDTQYF. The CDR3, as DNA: TGTGCCAGCAGCAGGACTAGCGGGGGGGCCGTGCGGGGCACAGATACGCAGTATTTT.

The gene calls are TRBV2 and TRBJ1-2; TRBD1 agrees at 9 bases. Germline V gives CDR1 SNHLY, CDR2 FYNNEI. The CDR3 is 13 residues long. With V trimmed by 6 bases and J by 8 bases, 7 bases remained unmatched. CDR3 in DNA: TGTGCCAGCAGAGAGGACAGGGGAGGAGGCTACACCTTC. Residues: CASREDRGGGYTF. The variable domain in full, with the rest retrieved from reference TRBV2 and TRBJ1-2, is EPEVTQTPSHQVTQMGQEVILRCVPISNHLYFYWYRQILGQKVEFLVSFYNNEISEKSEIFDDQFSVERPDGSNFTLKIRSTKLEDSAMYFCASREDRGGGYTFGSGTRLTVV.

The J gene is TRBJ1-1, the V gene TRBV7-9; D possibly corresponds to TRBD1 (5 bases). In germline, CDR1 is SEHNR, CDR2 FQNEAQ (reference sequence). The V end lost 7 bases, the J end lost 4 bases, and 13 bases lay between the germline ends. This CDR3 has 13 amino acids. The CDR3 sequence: CASTTMGGTEAFF. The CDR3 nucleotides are TGTGCCAGCACCACCATGGGGGGCACTGAAGCTTTCTTT.

The DNA for the CDR3 is TGTGCCAGCAGTTTCGGGCCTAGCGGGAGCGCGGTCCACGAGCAGTACTTC. This translates into CASSFGPSGSAVHEQYF. The chain recombines TRBV27 with TRBJ2-7; 10 nucleotides line up with TRBD2. Trimming cost V 3 bases and J 5 bases; bases outside gene matches: 13. Germline V gene data show CDR1 as MNHEY and CDR2 as SMNVEV (reference sequence). This CDR3 is built from 17 residues.

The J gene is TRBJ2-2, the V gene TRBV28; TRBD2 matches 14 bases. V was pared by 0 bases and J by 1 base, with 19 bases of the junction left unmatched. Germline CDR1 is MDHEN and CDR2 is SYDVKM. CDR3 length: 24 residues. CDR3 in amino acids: CASSLWHGRPGLAGVVRNTGELFF. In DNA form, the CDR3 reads TGTGCCAGCAGTTTATGGCACGGGCGCCCGGGACTAGCGGGAGTGGTTAGGAACACCGGGGAGCTGTTTTTT.

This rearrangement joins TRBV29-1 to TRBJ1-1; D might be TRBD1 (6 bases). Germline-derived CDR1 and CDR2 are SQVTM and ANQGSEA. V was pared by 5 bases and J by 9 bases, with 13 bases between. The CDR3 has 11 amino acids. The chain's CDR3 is CSVQGREKAFF. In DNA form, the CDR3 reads TGCAGCGTTCAGGGGCGGGAGAAAGCTTTCTTT.

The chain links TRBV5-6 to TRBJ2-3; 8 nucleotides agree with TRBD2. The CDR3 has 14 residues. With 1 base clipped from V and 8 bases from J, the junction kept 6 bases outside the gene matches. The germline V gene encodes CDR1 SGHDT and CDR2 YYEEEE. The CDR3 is CASSLRGGPGTQYF. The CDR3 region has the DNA TGTGCCAGCAGCTTGCGGGGGGGTCCAGGTACGCAGTATTTT.

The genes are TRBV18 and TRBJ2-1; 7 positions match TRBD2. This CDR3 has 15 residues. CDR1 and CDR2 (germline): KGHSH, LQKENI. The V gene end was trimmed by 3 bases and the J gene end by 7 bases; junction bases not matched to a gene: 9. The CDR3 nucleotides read TGTGCCAGCTCACCCTATAGCGGGCCCAGTAATGAGCAGTTCTTC. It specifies CASSPYSGPSNEQFF.

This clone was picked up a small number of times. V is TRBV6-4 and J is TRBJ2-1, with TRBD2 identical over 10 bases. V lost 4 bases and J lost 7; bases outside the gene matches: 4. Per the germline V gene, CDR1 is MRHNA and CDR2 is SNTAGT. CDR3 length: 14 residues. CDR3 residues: CASSAIAGGNEQFF. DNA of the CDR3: TGTGCCAGCAGTGCGATAGCGGGAGGTAATGAGCAGTTCTTC.

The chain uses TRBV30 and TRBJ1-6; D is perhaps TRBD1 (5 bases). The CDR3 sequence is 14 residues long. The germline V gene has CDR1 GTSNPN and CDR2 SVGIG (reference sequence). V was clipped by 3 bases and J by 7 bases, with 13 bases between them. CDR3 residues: CAWSSGFGNSPLHF. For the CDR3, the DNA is TGTGCCTGGAGCTCAGGGTTCGGAAATTCACCCCTCCACTTT. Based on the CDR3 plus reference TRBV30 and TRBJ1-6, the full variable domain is SQTIHQWPATLVQPVGSPLSLECTVEGTSNPNLYWYRQAAGRGLQLLFYSVGIGQISSEVPQNLSASRPQDRQFILSSKKLLLSDSGFYLCAWSSGFGNSPLHFGNGTRLTVT.

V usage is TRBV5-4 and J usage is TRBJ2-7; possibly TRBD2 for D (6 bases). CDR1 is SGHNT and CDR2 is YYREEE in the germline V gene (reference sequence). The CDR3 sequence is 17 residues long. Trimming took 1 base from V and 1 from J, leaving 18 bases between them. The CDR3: CASSLSLRRDGSYEQYF. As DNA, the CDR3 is TGTGCCAGCAGCTTGTCTTTACGGCGGGATGGGTCCTACGAGCAGTACTTC.